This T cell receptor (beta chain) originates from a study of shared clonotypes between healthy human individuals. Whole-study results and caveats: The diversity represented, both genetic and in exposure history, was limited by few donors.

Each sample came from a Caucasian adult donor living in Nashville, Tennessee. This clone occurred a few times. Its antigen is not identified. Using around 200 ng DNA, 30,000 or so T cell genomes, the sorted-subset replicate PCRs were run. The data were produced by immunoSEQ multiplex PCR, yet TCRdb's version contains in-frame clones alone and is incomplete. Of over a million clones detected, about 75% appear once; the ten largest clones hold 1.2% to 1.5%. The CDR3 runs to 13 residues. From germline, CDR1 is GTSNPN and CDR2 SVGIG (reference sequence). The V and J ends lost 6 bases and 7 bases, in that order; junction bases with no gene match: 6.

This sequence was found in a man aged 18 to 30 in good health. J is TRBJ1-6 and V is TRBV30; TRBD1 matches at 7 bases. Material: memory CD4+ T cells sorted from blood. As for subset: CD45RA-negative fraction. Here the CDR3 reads CACPGQANSPLHF. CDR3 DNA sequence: TGTGCCTGTCCAGGACAGGCAAATTCACCCCTCCACTTT.